What follows are 13 T cell receptor beta chains derived from one specimen sequenced in a study of T cells in tuberculosis. Measured with immunoSEQ multiplex PCR; TCRdb has only the in-frame clones, and not every one. The sample includes roughly 30,000 clones, roughly nine tenths of them seen just once. Sequenced sample: PBMCs. The receptor source for this set is a donor aged 5-35 years with latent tuberculosis or without tuberculosis infection.

The rearrangement links TRBV7-9 to TRBJ2-7, with a weak D call TRBD1 (5 bases). Trimming removed 2 bases from V and 3 bases from J, with 11 bases in between. Germline-derived CDR1 and CDR2 are SEHNR and FQNEAQ (reference sequence). The CDR3 length is 14 residues. The CDR3 DNA follows: TGTGCCAGCAGCTTAACCGGGCAGGGCTACGAGCAGTACTTC. Translated: CASSLTGQGYEQYF.

The chain combines TRBV9 with TRBJ1-2; D not certain. V lost 4 bases to trimming and J lost 5 bases, with 15 bases between them. CDR1 is SGDLS and CDR2 is YYNGEE in the germline V gene. The CDR3 has 14 amino acids. CDR3 amino acids: CASSPGLEGYGYTF. The CDR3 nucleotides are TGTGCCAGCAGCCCGGGGTTGGAAGGATATGGCTACACCTTC. Full variable domain (outside the CDR3, taken from reference TRBV9 and TRBJ1-2): DSGVTQTPKHLITATGQRVTLRCSPRSGDLSVYWYQQSLDQGLQFLIQYYNGEERAKGNILERFSAQQFPDLHSELNLSSLELGDSALYFCASSPGLEGYGYTFGSGTRLTVV.

The V gene is TRBV5-4, the J gene TRBJ1-2; D possibly corresponds to TRBD1 (5 bases). Trimming took off 4 bases at V and 5 bases at J, with 12 bases between the two ends. The CDR3 has 13 amino acids. CDR1 and CDR2 (germline): SGHNT, YYREEE (reference sequence). CDR3 sequence: CASSRGAGYGYTF. The CDR3, as DNA: TGTGCCAGCAGCCGCGGGGCAGGGTATGGCTACACCTTC. The full variable domain, in which reference TRBV5-4 and TRBJ1-2 provide the parts outside the CDR3, is ETGVTQSPTHLIKTRGQQVTLRCSSQSGHNTVSWYQQALGQGPQFIFQYYREEENGRGNFPPRFSGLQFPNYSSELNVNALELDDSALYLCASSRGAGYGYTFGSGTRLTVV.

The chain couples TRBV6-6 to TRBJ1-4; TRBD1 agrees at 10 bases. This CDR3 is 15 amino acids long. Unmatched junction bases numbered 9, after V lost 4 bases and J lost 10 bases. Germline CDR1 and CDR2: MNHNY and SVGAGI (reference sequence). CDR3 sequence reads: CASSSPGQGFGKLFF. Written as DNA, the CDR3 is TGTGCCAGCAGTTCACCGGGACAGGGGTTTGGAAAACTGTTTTTT.

The chain combines TRBV29-1 with TRBJ2-4; TRBD1 might be the D (6 bases). From germline, CDR1 is SQVTM and CDR2 ANQGSEA. The CDR3 runs to 13 residues. The germline V and J ends were trimmed by 7 bases and 7 bases, with 17 bases remaining between them. The CDR3 sequence: CSGITQGGNIQYF. The DNA for the CDR3 is TGCAGCGGAATAACACAGGGTGGTAACATTCAGTACTTC.

This rearrangement joins TRBV6-6 to TRBJ2-2, with D unresolved. CDR1 is MNHNY, CDR2 SVGAGI, per germline (reference sequence). Between the trimmed V and J ends, which lost 6 bases and 3 bases, there was a span of 5 bases. This CDR3 contains 12 residues. For the CDR3, the DNA is TGTGCCAGCAGGGCAGACACCGGGGAGCTGTTTTTT. Encoded protein: CASRADTGELFF.

This chain uses TRBV7-8 with TRBJ2-7, with TRBD2 matching over 8 bases. This CDR3 is 17 amino acids long. V lost 7 bases, J lost 3 bases, and 17 bases stayed unmatched. Germline CDR1 and CDR2: SGHVS and FQNEAQ. This CDR3 reads CASISGRAPTSRYEQYF. Here the CDR3 DNA reads TGTGCCAGCATCAGCGGGAGAGCTCCTACGAGCCGCTACGAGCAGTACTTC.

This clone appeared a single time. The gene calls are TRBV30 and TRBJ1-1; no clear D gene. CDR3 length: 12 residues. Germline loops: CDR1 GTSNPN, CDR2 SVGIG (reference sequence). Between the trimmed V and J ends, which lost 3 bases and 5 bases, there was a span of 10 bases. DNA for the CDR3: TGTGCCTGGAGGTCTTGGCCGACTGAAGCTTTCTTT. Encoded protein: CAWRSWPTEAFF. Filled out from reference TRBV30 and TRBJ1-1, the complete variable domain reads SQTIHQWPATLVQPVGSPLSLECTVEGTSNPNLYWYRQAAGRGLQLLFYSVGIGQISSEVPQNLSASRPQDRQFILSSKKLLLSDSGFYLCAWRSWPTEAFFGQGTRLTVV.

This clone was recorded only once. The DNA for the CDR3 is TGTGCCAGCAGTTACTCTGACGGGGGGCTCGGTTCACCCCTCCACTTT. Translation gives CASSYSDGGLGSPLHF. The J gene is TRBJ1-6, the V gene TRBV6-5, with D possibly matching TRBD1 (6 bases). This CDR3 contains 16 residues. V dropped 0 bases and J dropped 9 bases, with 15 bases sitting between them. CDR1 and CDR2 (germline): MNHEY, SVGAGI.

The chain links TRBV11-2 to TRBJ1-1; no definite D call. Trimming removed 1 base at V and 1 base at J, with 10 bases between. Germline V gene sequence: CDR1 SGHAT, CDR2 FQNNGV. CDR3 length: 15 residues. This chain's CDR3 is CASSLAAGKNTEAFF. The CDR3 DNA follows: TGTGCCAGCAGCTTAGCCGCAGGCAAGAACACTGAAGCTTTCTTT.

The CDR3 protein is CASSPYGGGIADYTDTQYF. The CDR3 nucleotides are TGTGCCAGTAGTCCCTACGGGGGTGGGATTGCAGATTACACAGATACGCAGTATTTT. The J gene is TRBJ2-3, the V gene TRBV19, with TRBD2 as a possible D gene (6 bases). The CDR3 runs to 19 residues. V lost 5 bases and J 2 bases, leaving 26 bases between the germline ends. Germline V gene sequence: CDR1 LNHDA, CDR2 SQIVND (reference sequence).

This clone was counted once. For the CDR3, the DNA is TGTGCCAGCAGCTTAGGCTCGAGCGGCGAGCAGTACTTC. Translation: CASSLGSSGEQYF. The V gene is TRBV11-2, the J gene TRBJ2-7; tentative D call: TRBD2 (5 bases). Germline values: CDR1 SGHAT, CDR2 FQNNGV. This CDR3 is 13 amino acids long. Between the trimmed V and J ends, which lost 1 base and 6 bases, there was a span of 10 bases.

This sequence joins TRBV7-2 and TRBJ2-5; D is unclear. The CDR3 covers 16 residues. CDR1 is SGHTA and CDR2 is FQGNSA in the germline V gene. The V end was cut by 1 base, the J end by 2 bases, with 14 bases between. The CDR3 nucleotides are TGTGCCAGCAGCTTAGAATTTGGCAGGATACAAGAGACCCAGTACTTC. Its protein is CASSLEFGRIQETQYF. The whole variable domain, remainder taken from reference TRBV7-2 and TRBJ2-5, is GAGVSQSPSNKVTEKGKDVELRCDPISGHTALYWYRQSLGQGLEFLIYFQGNSAPDKSGLPSDRFSAERTGGSVSTLTIQRTQQEDSAVYLCASSLEFGRIQETQYFGPGTRLLVL.